This T cell receptor beta chain was observed in a study of cytomegalovirus exposure and HLA in healthy donors. Study findings and constraints: Overall, around 160 TCR beta chains were annotated as cytomegalovirus-associated.

In the case of this clone: The antigen remains unidentified. This specimen includes other DNA sequences encoding the same CDR3.

J gave up 2 bases and V 0 bases, and 3 bases lay outside the gene matches. There are 15 residues in the CDR3. Germline CDR1 and CDR2: SGDLS and YYNGEE. Primers: 60 Vbeta forward and 13 Jbeta reverse. Produced via immunoSEQ multiplex PCR; TCRdb's table is partial and in-frame only. Of roughly 250,000 clones detected, 75% to 85% appear once; the ten largest clones hold 0.3% to 0.35%. This TCR was recovered from a girl aged 2 to 10 in good health and CMV-seronegative. The chain links TRBV9 to TRBJ2-3; 7 nucleotides match TRBD2. Sequencing was carried out using PBMCs. For the CDR3, the DNA is TGTGCCAGCAGCGTAGGGCTAGCGGCCACAGATACGCAGTATTTT. Translating it yields CASSVGLAATDTQYF.